The next 18 T cell receptor beta chains were all read from a single sample in a study of identical twins. TCRdb redid the calling of the 5' RACE reads with MiXCR, one entry per CDR3 protein. The repertoire holds 450,000 or so distinct CDR3 sequences, with less than 25% as singletons. The sample was also linked to a second study, of T cells expressing NK-cell markers.

Sequencing was carried out using CD4+ T cells sorted from blood. These TCRs come from a woman between 18 and 29 years old in good health.

In its sample, this clonotype was seen a few times. This chain connects TRBV12-3 or TRBV12-4 to TRBJ1-5; maybe TRBD1 (6 bases). CDR3 length: 13 amino acids. V was shortened by 8 bases and J by 3 bases, with 11 bases between the two germline ends. CDR3 amino acids: CASGSGDNQPQHF. DNA for the CDR3: TGTGCCAGCGGGTCAGGGGACAATCAGCCCCAGCATTTT.

The rearrangement joins TRBV27 to TRBJ2-6; 10 bases align to TRBD1. Looked up from germline, CDR1 is MNHEY and CDR2 is SMNVEV (reference sequence). V shed 6 bases, J shed 4 bases, and the junction held 9 bases outside the gene matches. The CDR3 is 17 amino acids. The CDR3 DNA sequence: TGTGCCAGCAGGTCTAGACAGGGGGCGACGGGGGCCAACGTCCTGACTTTC. It codes for CASRSRQGATGANVLTF.

The rearrangement links TRBV20-1 to TRBJ1-5, with 8 bases that match TRBD1. Germline CDR1 is DFQATT and CDR2 is SNEGSKA (reference sequence). V lost 3 bases, J lost 7 bases, and 5 bases stayed unmatched. The CDR3 contains 13 residues. The CDR3 bases are TGCAGTGCTAGCCGGCAGGGGGCCCAGCCCCAGCATTTT. Amino acid sequence: CSASRQGAQPQHF.

The chain joins TRBV7-9 to TRBJ2-5, with D perhaps TRBD1 (5 bases). CDR1 and CDR2 from the germline V gene are SEHNR and FQNEAQ (reference sequence). The CDR3 totals 14 residues. Trimming removed 5 bases from V and 2 bases from J, with 12 bases in between. The CDR3 is CASSLGARQETQYF. CDR3 coding DNA: TGTGCCAGCAGCCTTGGGGCCAGACAAGAGACCCAGTACTTC.

This clonotype has a handful of counts. The chain carries TRBV12-3 or TRBV12-4 and TRBJ2-5; TRBD1 or TRBD2 may be the D gene (5 bases each). V lost 6 bases and J lost 5, with 22 bases in between. This CDR3 spans 16 amino acids. Here the CDR3 DNA reads TGTGCCAGCAGCCACGGGTCGGGGCTAGCAAAGGAGACCCAGTACTTC. Translating it yields CASSHGSGLAKETQYF.

This chain links TRBV29-1 with TRBJ2-2, with unresolved D. Germline values: CDR1 SQVTM, CDR2 ANQGSEA. The CDR3 totals 15 residues. Trimming shortened V by 4 bases and J by 0 bases, and 12 bases separated the two germline ends. Here the CDR3 DNA reads TGCAGCGTTGTTTCGTCGGCGGCGAACACCGGGGAGCTGTTTTTT. Translating gives CSVVSSAANTGELFF.

This chain links TRBV18 with TRBJ2-2; the D call may be TRBD1 or TRBD2 (5 bases each). Trimming cost V 2 bases and J 6 bases, with 13 bases left between them. Germline V lookup: CDR1 KGHSH, CDR2 LQKENI. This CDR3 has 15 residues. CDR3 DNA: TGTGCCAGCTCACCATTTGCTGGGGACGCCGGGGAGCTGTTTTTT. Translating gives CASSPFAGDAGELFF. Supplemented by reference TRBV18 and TRBJ2-2, the full variable domain reads NAGVMQNPRHLVRRRGQEARLRCSPMKGHSHVYWYRQLPEEGLKFMVYLQKENIIDESGMPKERFSAEFPKEGPSILRIQQVVRGDSAAYFCASSPFAGDAGELFFGEGSRLTVL.

This clonotype has just a few counts. V gene TRBV7-9 combines with J gene TRBJ1-3, with D tentatively TRBD1 (6 bases). CDR3 length: 14 amino acids. Germline CDR1 and CDR2: SEHNR and FQNEAQ (reference sequence). Deletions cut 5 bases from V and 8 bases from J, with 16 bases between. CDR3 DNA sequence: TGTGCCAGCAGCCTCGGGACAAAAGAAGACACCATATATTTT. Its translation is CASSLGTKEDTIYF.

The rearrangement links TRBV6-5 to TRBJ1-1; D unresolved. CDR1 and CDR2 (germline): MNHEY, SVGAGI. The CDR3 runs to 15 residues. V dropped 0 bases and J dropped 0 bases, with 8 bases sitting between them. In nucleotides, the CDR3 is TGTGCCAGCAGTTACTCCACATTGATGAACACTGAAGCTTTCTTT. Its protein is CASSYSTLMNTEAFF.

This clonotype was recorded many times. The CDR3 protein is CASSVGGPNQPQHF. Written as DNA, the CDR3 is TGCGCCAGCAGCGTTGGTGGGCCCAATCAGCCCCAGCATTTT. V gene TRBV5-1 combines with J gene TRBJ1-5; no clear D. This CDR3 region has 14 residues. Germline V CDR1 and CDR2: SGHRS, YFSETQ. Trimming stripped 4 bases from V and 3 bases from J, with 11 bases between.

This chain connects TRBV4-1 to TRBJ2-7, with 7 bases fitting TRBD2. CDR3 size: 15 residues. J was trimmed by 3 bases and V by 3 bases; bases with no gene match: 8. Germline V lookup: CDR1 MGHRA, CDR2 YSYEKL. CDR3 region: CASSHPAAGNYEQYF. In nucleotides, the CDR3 is TGCGCCAGCAGCCACCCAGCAGCGGGGAACTACGAGCAGTACTTC.

This sequence joins TRBV7-8 and TRBJ1-5, with D uncertain. The germline gives CDR1 SGHVS, CDR2 FQNEAQ. The CDR3 has 12 amino acids. Trimming shortened V by 5 bases and J by 5 bases, and 7 bases separated the two germline ends. As DNA, the CDR3 is TGTGCCAGCAGCCGCACACATCAGCCCCAGCATTTT. Protein sequence: CASSRTHQPQHF. Full variable domain (outside the CDR3, taken from reference TRBV7-8 and TRBJ1-5): GAGVSQSPRYKVAKRGQDVALRCDPISGHVSLFWYQQALGQGPEFLTYFQNEAQLDKSGLPSDRFFAERPEGSVSTLKIQRTQQEDSAVYLCASSRTHQPQHFGDGTRLSIL.

The rearrangement uses TRBV10-3 and TRBJ1-4, with D hard to call. Germline V gene sequence: CDR1 ENHRY, CDR2 SYGVKD. Trimming left V 10 bases short and J 6 bases short, with 21 bases between. The CDR3 loop spans 15 amino acids. The DNA for the CDR3 is TGTGCCACCAAAGAGACATCCGTCGGTCATGAAAAACTGTTTTTT. Protein product: CATKETSVGHEKLFF.

The rearrangement uses TRBV27 and TRBJ2-3; D call uncertain. Germline V CDR1 and CDR2: MNHEY, SMNVEV (reference sequence). The CDR3 is made up of 17 amino acids. The ends were cut back, 7 bases at V and 2 bases at J, with 22 bases in the middle. The CDR3, as DNA: TGTGCCAGCAAGCCCCCCGGCAGTTCGTATTACACAGATACGCAGTATTTT. Amino acids: CASKPPGSSYYTDTQYF.

CDR3 nucleotides: TGTGCCAGCAGCCCCAGGGTCGATGAGCAGTTCTTC. Its protein is CASSPRVDEQFF. The rearrangement links TRBV6-2 or TRBV6-3 to TRBJ2-1; TRBD1 might be the D (5 bases). Trimming shortened V by 6 bases and J by 8 bases, and 11 bases separated the two germline ends. The CDR3 contains 12 residues. The germline V gene has CDR1 MNHEY and CDR2 SVGEGT.

This clonotype was recorded a few times. The chain combines TRBV2 with TRBJ1-5; 7 nucleotides align to TRBD1. The length of the CDR3 is 17 residues. Germline CDR1 SNHLY, CDR2 FYNNEI. Trimming removed 5 bases from V and 0 bases from J; junction bases left unmatched: 10. CDR3 in DNA: TGTGCCAGCAGTTTTCAGGGGGGCCAATATAGCAATCAGCCCCAGCATTTT. Translation gives CASSFQGGQYSNQPQHF.

The chain has TRBV28 and TRBJ2-3; TRBD2 matches 7 bases. J was trimmed by 3 bases and V by 8 bases; bases with no gene match: 8. This CDR3 is built from 14 residues. Germline V gene sequence: CDR1 MDHEN, CDR2 SYDVKM. The CDR3 DNA follows: TGTGCCAGCGGGGTAGCGGGCCTTACAGATACGCAGTATTTT. The encoded protein is CASGVAGLTDTQYF.

This clonotype has only a few counts. The chain uses TRBV7-9 and TRBJ2-2; D gene ambiguous. Germline V gene sequence: CDR1 SEHNR, CDR2 FQNEAQ (reference sequence). The CDR3 is made up of 15 amino acids. Between the trimmed V and J ends, which lost 5 bases and 0 bases, there was a span of 10 bases. Here the CDR3 reads CASSESGTNTGELFF. The CDR3 coding sequence is TGTGCCAGCAGCGAAAGTGGCACGAACACCGGGGAGCTGTTTTTT.